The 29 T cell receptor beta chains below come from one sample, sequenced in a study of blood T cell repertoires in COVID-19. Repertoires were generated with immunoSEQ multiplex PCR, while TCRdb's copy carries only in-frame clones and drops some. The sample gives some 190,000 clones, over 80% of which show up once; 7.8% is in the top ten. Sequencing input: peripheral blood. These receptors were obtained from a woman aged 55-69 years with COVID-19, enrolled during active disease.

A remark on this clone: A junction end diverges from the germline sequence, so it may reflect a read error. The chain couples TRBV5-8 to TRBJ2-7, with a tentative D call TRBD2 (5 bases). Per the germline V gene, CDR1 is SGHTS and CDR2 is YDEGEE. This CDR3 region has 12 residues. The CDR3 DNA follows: TGTGCCAGCAGCCCGGACTCCAACGAGCAGTACTTC. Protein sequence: CASSPDSNEQYF.

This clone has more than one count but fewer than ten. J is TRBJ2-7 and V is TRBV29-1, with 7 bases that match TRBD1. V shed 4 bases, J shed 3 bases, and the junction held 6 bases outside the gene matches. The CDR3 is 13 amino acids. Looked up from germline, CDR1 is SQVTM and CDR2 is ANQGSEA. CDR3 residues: CSVGLSGGYEQYF. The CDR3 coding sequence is TGCAGCGTTGGGCTCTCAGGGGGCTACGAGCAGTACTTC.

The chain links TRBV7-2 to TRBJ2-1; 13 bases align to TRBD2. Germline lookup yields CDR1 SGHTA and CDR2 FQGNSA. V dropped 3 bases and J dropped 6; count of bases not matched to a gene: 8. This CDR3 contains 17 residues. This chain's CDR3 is CASSFRLGLAGLNEQFF. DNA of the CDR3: TGTGCCAGCAGCTTTAGGTTGGGACTAGCGGGACTCAATGAGCAGTTCTTC.

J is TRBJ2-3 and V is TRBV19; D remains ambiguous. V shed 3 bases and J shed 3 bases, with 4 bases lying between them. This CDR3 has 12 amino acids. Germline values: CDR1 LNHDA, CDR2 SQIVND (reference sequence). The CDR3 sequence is CASSIQTDTQYF. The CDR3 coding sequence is TGTGCCAGTAGTATCCAGACAGATACGCAGTATTTT.

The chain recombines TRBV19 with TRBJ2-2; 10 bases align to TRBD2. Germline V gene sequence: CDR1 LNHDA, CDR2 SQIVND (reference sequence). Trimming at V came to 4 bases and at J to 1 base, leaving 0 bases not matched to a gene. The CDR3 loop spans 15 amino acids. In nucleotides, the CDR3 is TGTGCCAGTAGTAGGACTAGCGGGAACACCGGGGAGCTGTTTTTT. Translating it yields CASSRTSGNTGELFF. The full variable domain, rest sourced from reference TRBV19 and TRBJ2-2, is DGGITQSPKYLFRKEGQNVTLSCEQNLNHDAMYWYRQDPGQGLRLIYYSQIVNDFQKGDIAEGYSVSREKKESFPLTVTSAQKNPTAFYLCASSRTSGNTGELFFGEGSRLTVL.

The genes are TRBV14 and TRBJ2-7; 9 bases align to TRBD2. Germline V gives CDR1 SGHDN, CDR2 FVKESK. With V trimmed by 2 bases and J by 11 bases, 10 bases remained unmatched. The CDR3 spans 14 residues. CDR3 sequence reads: CASSQPRGLAEKYF. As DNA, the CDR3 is TGTGCCAGCAGCCAACCTCGGGGACTAGCTGAGAAGTACTTC.

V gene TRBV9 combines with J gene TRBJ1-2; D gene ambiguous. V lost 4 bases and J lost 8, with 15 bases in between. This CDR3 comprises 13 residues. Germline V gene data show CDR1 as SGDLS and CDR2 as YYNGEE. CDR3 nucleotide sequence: TGTGCCAGCAGCCTGAGGGTTTCGGGCGGCTACACCTTC. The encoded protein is CASSLRVSGGYTF.

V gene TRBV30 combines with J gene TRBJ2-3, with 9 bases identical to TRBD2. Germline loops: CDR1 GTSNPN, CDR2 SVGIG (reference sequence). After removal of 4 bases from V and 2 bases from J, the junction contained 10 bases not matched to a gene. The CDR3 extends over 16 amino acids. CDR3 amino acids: CAWTSGTTMTTDTQYF. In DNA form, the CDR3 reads TGTGCCTGGACTAGCGGGACAACTATGACCACAGATACGCAGTATTTT.

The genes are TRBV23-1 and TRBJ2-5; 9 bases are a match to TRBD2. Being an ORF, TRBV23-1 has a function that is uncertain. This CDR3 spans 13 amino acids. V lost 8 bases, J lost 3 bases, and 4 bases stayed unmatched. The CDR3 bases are TGCGCCAGCGGGGGACTAGCAGAAGAGACCCAGTACTTC. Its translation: CASGGLAEETQYF.

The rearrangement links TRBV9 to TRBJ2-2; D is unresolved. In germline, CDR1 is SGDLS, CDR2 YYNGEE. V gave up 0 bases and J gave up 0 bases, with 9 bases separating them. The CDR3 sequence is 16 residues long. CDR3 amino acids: CASSVGPESNTGELFF. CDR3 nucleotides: TGTGCCAGCAGCGTAGGCCCGGAGTCGAACACCGGGGAGCTGTTTTTT.

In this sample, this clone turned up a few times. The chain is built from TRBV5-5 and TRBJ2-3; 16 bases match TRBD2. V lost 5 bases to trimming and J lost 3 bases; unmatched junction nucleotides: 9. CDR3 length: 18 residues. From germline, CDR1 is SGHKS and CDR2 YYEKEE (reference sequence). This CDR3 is CASRTGTSGGAGTDTQYF. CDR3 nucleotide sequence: TGTGCCAGCAGAACCGGGACTAGCGGGGGGGCCGGGACAGATACGCAGTATTTT. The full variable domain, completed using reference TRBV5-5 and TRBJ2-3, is DAGVTQSPTHLIKTRGQQVTLRCSPISGHKSVSWYQQVLGQGPQFIFQYYEKEERGRGNFPDRFSARQFPNYSSELNVNALLLGDSALYLCASRTGTSGGAGTDTQYFGPGTRLTVL.

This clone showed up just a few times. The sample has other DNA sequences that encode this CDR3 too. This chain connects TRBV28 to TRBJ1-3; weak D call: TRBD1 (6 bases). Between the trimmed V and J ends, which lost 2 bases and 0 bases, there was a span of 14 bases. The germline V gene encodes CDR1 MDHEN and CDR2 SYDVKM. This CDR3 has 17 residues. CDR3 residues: CASSLPLTGHSGNTIYF. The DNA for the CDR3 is TGTGCCAGCAGTTTACCCCTGACAGGCCACTCTGGAAACACCATATATTTT.

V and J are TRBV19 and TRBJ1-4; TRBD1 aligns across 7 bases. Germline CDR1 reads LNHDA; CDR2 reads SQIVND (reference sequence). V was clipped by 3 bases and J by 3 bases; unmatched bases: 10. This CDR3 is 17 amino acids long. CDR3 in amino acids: CASSMPRQGRANEKLFF. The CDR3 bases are TGTGCCAGTAGTATGCCCAGACAGGGACGGGCTAATGAAAAACTGTTTTTT.

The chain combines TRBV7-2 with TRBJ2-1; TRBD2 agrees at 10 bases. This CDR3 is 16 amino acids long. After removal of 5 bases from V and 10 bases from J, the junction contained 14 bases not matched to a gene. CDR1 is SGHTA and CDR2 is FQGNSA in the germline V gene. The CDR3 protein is CASSGRGAGGPNEQFF. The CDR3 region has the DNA TGTGCCAGCAGCGGGAGGGGAGCGGGAGGGCCTAACGAGCAGTTCTTC.

The CDR3 spells CASSLGNREYGYTF. The CDR3 coding sequence is TGCGCCAGCAGCTTGGGGAACAGGGAATACGGCTACACCTTC. This chain connects TRBV5-1 to TRBJ1-2, with D possibly TRBD1 on 6 matching bases. The CDR3 totals 14 residues. Germline assignment: CDR1 SGHRS and CDR2 YFSETQ. Trimming removed 0 bases from V and 8 bases from J, with 14 bases in between.

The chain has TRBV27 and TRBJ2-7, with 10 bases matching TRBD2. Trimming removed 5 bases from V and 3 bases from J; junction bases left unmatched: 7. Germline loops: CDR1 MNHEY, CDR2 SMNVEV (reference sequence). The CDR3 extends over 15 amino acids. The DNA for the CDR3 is TGTGCCAGCAGTCCGCCGGGACTAGCGAGCTACGAGCAGTACTTC. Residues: CASSPPGLASYEQYF.

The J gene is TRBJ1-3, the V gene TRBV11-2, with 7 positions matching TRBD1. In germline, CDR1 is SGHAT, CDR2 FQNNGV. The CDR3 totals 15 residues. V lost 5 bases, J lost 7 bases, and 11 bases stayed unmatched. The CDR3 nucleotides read TGTGCCAGCAGCCCGCGGGGGGAGACAGGGAACACCATATATTTT. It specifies CASSPRGETGNTIYF.

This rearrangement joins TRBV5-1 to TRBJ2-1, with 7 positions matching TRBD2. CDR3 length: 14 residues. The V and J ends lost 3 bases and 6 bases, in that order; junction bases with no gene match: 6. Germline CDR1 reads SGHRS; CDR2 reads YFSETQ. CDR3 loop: CASSSRLASNEQFF. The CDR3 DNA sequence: TGCGCCAGCAGCTCCCGACTAGCAAGCAATGAGCAGTTCTTC.

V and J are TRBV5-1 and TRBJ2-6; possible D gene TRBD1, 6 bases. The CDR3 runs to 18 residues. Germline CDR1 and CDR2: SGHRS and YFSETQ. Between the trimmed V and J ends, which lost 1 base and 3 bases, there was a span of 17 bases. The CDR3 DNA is TGCGCCAGCAGCTTGTCCCTTCAGGGGTTAGGTGGGGCCAACGTCCTGACTTTC. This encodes CASSLSLQGLGGANVLTF.

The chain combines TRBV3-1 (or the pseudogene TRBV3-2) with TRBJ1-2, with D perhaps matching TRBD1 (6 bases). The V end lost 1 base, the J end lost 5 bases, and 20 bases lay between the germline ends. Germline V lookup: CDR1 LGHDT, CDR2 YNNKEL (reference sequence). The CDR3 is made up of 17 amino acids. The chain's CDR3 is CASSQAPGVGAKYGYTF. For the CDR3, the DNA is TGTGCCAGCAGCCAAGCTCCAGGGGTAGGGGCAAAGTATGGCTACACCTTC.

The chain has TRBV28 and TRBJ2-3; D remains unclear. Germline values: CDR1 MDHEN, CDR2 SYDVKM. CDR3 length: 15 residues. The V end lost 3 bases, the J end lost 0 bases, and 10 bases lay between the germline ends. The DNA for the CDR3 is TGTGCCAGCAGTTTTTATGGGCTTAGCACAGATACGCAGTATTTT. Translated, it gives CASSFYGLSTDTQYF. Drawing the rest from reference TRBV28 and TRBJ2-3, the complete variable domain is DVKVTQSSRYLVKRTGEKVFLECVQDMDHENMFWYRQDPGLGLRLIYFSYDVKMKEKGDIPEGYSVSREKKERFSLILESASTNQTSMYLCASSFYGLSTDTQYFGPGTRLTVL.

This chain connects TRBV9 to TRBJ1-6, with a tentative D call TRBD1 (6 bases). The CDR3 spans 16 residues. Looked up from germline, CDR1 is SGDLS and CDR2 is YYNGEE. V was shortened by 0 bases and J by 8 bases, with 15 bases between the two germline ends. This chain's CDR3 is CASSVGITGSDSPLHF. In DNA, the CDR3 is TGTGCCAGCAGCGTAGGAATCACAGGGTCGGATTCACCCCTCCACTTT. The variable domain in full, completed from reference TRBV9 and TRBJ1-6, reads DSGVTQTPKHLITATGQRVTLRCSPRSGDLSVYWYQQSLDQGLQFLIQYYNGEERAKGNILERFSAQQFPDLHSELNLSSLELGDSALYFCASSVGITGSDSPLHFGNGTRLTVT.

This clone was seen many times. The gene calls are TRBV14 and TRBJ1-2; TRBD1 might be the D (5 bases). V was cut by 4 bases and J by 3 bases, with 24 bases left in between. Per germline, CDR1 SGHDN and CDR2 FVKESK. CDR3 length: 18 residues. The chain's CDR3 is CASSPASMGQGRYYGYTF. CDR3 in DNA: TGTGCCAGCAGCCCCGCAAGTATGGGGCAGGGAAGGTACTATGGCTACACCTTC.

The CDR3 coding sequence is TGTGCCAGCAGCCGAGGGGGACTAGCGGGCCTTACCAACACCGGGGAGCTGTTTTTT. It specifies CASSRGGLAGLTNTGELFF. The chain employs TRBV7-8 and TRBJ2-2, with 12 bases that match TRBD2. Per germline, CDR1 SGHVS and CDR2 FQNEAQ. The CDR3 runs to 19 residues. V was pared by 5 bases and J by 2 bases, with 12 bases of the junction left unmatched.

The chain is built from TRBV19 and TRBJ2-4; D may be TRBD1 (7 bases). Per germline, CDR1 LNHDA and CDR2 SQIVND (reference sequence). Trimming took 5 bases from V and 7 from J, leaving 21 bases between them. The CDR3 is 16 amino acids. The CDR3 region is CASSPQGGQLVNIQYF. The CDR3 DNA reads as TGTGCCAGTAGTCCCCAGGGGGGCCAGTTGGTGAACATTCAGTACTTC.

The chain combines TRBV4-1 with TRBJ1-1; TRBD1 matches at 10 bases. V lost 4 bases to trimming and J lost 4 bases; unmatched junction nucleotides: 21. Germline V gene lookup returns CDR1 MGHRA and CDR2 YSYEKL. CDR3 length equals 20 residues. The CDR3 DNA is TGCGCCAGCAGCCCCCAAGGGACAGGGGCTCTATTTAAGGTGTTCACTGAAGCTTTCTTT. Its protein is CASSPQGTGALFKVFTEAFF.

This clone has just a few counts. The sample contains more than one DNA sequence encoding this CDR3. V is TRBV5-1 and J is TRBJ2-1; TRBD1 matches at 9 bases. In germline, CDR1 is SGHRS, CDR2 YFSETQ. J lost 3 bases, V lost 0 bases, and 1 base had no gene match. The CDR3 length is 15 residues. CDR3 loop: CASSLGQGDYNEQFF. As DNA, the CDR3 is TGCGCCAGCAGCTTGGGACAGGGGGACTACAATGAGCAGTTCTTC.

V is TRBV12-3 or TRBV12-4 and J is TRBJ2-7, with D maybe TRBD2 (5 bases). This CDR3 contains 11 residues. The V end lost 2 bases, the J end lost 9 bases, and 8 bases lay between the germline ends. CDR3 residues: CASSLSGGQYF. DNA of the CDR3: TGTGCCAGCAGTTTATCCGGAGGGCAGTACTTC.

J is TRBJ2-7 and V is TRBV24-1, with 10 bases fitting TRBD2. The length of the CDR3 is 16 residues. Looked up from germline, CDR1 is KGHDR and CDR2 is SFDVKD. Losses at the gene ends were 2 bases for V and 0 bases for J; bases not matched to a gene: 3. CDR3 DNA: TGTGCCACCAGTGATTCCTCTAGCGGGAGCTCCTACGAGCAGTACTTC. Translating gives CATSDSSSGSSYEQYF.